This T cell receptor beta chain was profiled in a study of CD8+ T cells in alopecia areata. Study-wide background: Each of the treated patients was given oral tofacitinib, 5 to 10 mg twice daily, for moderate-to-severe alopecia areata. Study-wide points: On tofacitinib, scalp and blood still held many of the expanded lesional clones. Scalp clonality and expanded CD8+ clones among the top 100 were significantly decreased by tofacitinib.

The CDR3 is 15 amino acids. The germline V gene encodes CDR1 LGHNA and CDR2 YNFKEQ. V trimming: 3 bases; J trimming: 2 bases; junction bases outside the gene matches: 2. RNA was isolated and reverse transcribed to cDNA, the sequencing template. Using immunoSEQ multiplex PCR, the repertoire was profiled, and TCRdb retains in-frame clones only, with some absent. The sample comprises 150,000 to 200,000 clones, around three fifths of which are singletons, and 12% to 15% rests with the top ten. Treatment: oral pan-JAK inhibitor, 5-10 mg twice daily. Patients with alopecia areata provided lesional scalp punch biopsies as well as peripheral blood. Comment on this clone: The antigen is not known.

The receptor's source is a human donor with alopecia areata. V usage is TRBV4-2 and J usage is TRBJ2-3; 10 bases align to TRBD2. This specimen was CD4+ T cells sorted from blood, taken at week 24, from a patient treated with tofacitinib. The CDR3, as DNA: TGTGCCAGCAGCCAGACTAGCGGGCCCACAGATACGCAGTATTTT. It yields the protein CASSQTSGPTDTQYF.